This T cell receptor beta chain was observed in a study of PD-L1 blockade in urothelial cancer. In the study overall: At 6 weeks and at 3 weeks (second dose) after treatment start, blood was analyzed. Blood gave a median approximately 140,000 T cells.

This clone was recorded a few times. One end of the junction is discordant with germline, which a read error may explain. The number of samples from each patient was between 1 and 8, taken pretreatment and on-treatment. Synthetic TCR analog templates were spiked into all PCRs individually. TCRdb's copy holds only in-frame clones and misses some; the assay was immunoSEQ multiplex PCR. The sample yields under 40,000 clones, around 89% seen once. Specimen: PBMCs, collected around atezolizumab (anti-PD-L1) treatment. The sequence was collected from a man aged 60 to 75 with urothelial cancer.

The CDR3 DNA is TGTGCCAGTAGCATAGGACGGGTCAATCAGCCCCAGCATTTT. Protein: CASSIGRVNQPQHF. The V gene is TRBV19, the J gene TRBJ1-5; no firm D call. The CDR3 runs 14 residues. The germline CDR1 and CDR2 sequences are LNHDA and SQIVND (reference sequence).